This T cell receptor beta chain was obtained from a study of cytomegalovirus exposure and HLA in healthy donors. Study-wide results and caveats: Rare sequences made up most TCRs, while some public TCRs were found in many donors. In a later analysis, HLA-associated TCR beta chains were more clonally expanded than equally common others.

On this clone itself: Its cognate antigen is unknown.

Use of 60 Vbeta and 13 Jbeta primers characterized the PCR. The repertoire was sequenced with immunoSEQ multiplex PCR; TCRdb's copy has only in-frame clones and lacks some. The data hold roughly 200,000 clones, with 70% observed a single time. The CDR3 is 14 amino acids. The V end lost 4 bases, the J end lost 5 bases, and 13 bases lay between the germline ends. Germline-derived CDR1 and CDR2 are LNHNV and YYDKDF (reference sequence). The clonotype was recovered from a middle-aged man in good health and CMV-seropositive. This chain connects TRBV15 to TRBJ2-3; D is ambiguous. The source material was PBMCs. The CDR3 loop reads CATSTSIPGDTQYF. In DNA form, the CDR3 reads TGTGCCACCAGCACCTCGATCCCCGGAGATACGCAGTATTTT.